This passage covers 27 T cell receptor beta chains from one sample sequenced in a study of tumor-infiltrating lymphocytes in localized non-small cell lung cancer. Here immunoSEQ multiplex PCR was the method, and the copy in TCRdb shows in-frame clones only, minus some. The sample has thousands of clones; around three fifths are singletons. Sequences were obtained from uninvolved lung tissue not adjacent to the tumor. Receptors were obtained from a human donor with non-small cell lung cancer.

The chain carries TRBV5-6 and TRBJ1-2; possible D gene TRBD1, 5 bases. The CDR3 runs to 13 residues. V lost 1 base and J 8 bases, leaving 12 bases between the germline ends. Germline CDR1 is SGHDT and CDR2 is YYEEEE. The CDR3 nucleotides are TGTGCCAGCAGCTTGAGGGGAGGCAAGGGCTACACCTTC. This sequence encodes CASSLRGGKGYTF.

The chain carries TRBV19 and TRBJ2-1; D might be TRBD1 (5 bases). The CDR3 length is 15 residues. CDR1 LNHDA and CDR2 SQIVND come from the germline V gene (reference sequence). Trimming took off 7 bases at V and 1 base at J, with 14 bases between the two ends. In DNA form, the CDR3 reads TGTGCCAGTACTAGGGGCGGTTTGTCCTACAATGAGCAGTTCTTC. As protein: CASTRGGLSYNEQFF.

This clone rates as large. The genes are TRBV14 and TRBJ2-2, with D possibly being TRBD2 (7 bases). This CDR3 is 15 amino acids long. Germline assignment: CDR1 SGHDN and CDR2 FVKESK. V was pared by 3 bases and J by 4 bases, with 12 bases between. This CDR3 reads CASSQGRGPTGELFF. The CDR3 region has the DNA TGTGCCAGCAGCCAGGGGCGGGGGCCCACCGGGGAGCTGTTTTTT.

The chain has TRBV28 and TRBJ2-5, with D perhaps matching TRBD1 or TRBD2 (6 bases each). There are 15 residues in the CDR3. Trimming cost V 6 bases and J 2 bases, with 16 bases left between them. In germline, CDR1 is MDHEN, CDR2 SYDVKM. The CDR3 nucleotides are TGTGCCAGCAGCCCTCCCCGGGGGACACAAGAGACCCAGTACTTC. It is translated as CASSPPRGTQETQYF. The full variable domain, in which reference TRBV28 and TRBJ2-5 provide the parts outside the CDR3, is DVKVTQSSRYLVKRTGEKVFLECVQDMDHENMFWYRQDPGLGLRLIYFSYDVKMKEKGDIPEGYSVSREKKERFSLILESASTNQTSMYLCASSPPRGTQETQYFGPGTRLLVL.

In its sample, this clone was seen a few times. The rearrangement uses TRBV6-5 and TRBJ1-5; 8 bases line up with TRBD1. The CDR3 is 13 residues long. Looked up from germline, CDR1 is MNHEY and CDR2 is SVGAGI. J was trimmed by 6 bases and V by 5 bases; bases with no gene match: 3. CDR3 nucleotides: TGTGCCAGCAGTACAGGGGGGGGTCAGCCCCAGCATTTT. It translates to CASSTGGGQPQHF.

The chain has TRBV30 and TRBJ2-7; 7 bases are shared with TRBD1. The V gene end was trimmed by 2 bases and the J gene end by 6 bases; junction bases not matched to a gene: 7. Germline V gene lookup returns CDR1 GTSNPN and CDR2 SVGIG (reference sequence). The CDR3 is 13 residues long. In DNA form, the CDR3 reads TGTGCCTGGAGTACCTACAGGGGCGGCGAGCAGTACTTC. Translating gives CAWSTYRGGEQYF. The whole variable domain, filled in from reference TRBV30 and TRBJ2-7, reads SQTIHQWPATLVQPVGSPLSLECTVEGTSNPNLYWYRQAAGRGLQLLFYSVGIGQISSEVPQNLSASRPQDRQFILSSKKLLLSDSGFYLCAWSTYRGGEQYFGPGTRLTVT.

The chain's CDR3 is CASRLAGGFFTNEQFF. CDR3 nucleotide sequence: TGTGCCAGCAGACTAGCGGGGGGGTTTTTTACTAATGAGCAGTTCTTC. J is TRBJ2-1 and V is TRBV5-4; TRBD2 aligns across 13 bases. Germline-derived CDR1 and CDR2 are SGHNT and YYREEE (reference sequence). CDR3 size: 16 residues. V gave up 5 bases and J gave up 7 bases; unmatched junction bases: 9. Based on the CDR3 plus reference TRBV5-4 and TRBJ2-1, the full variable domain is ETGVTQSPTHLIKTRGQQVTLRCSSQSGHNTVSWYQQALGQGPQFIFQYYREEENGRGNFPPRFSGLQFPNYSSELNVNALELDDSALYLCASRLAGGFFTNEQFFGPGTRLTVL.

This sequence joins TRBV5-5 and TRBJ2-3; unclear D gene. The germline V gene encodes CDR1 SGHKS and CDR2 YYEKEE (reference sequence). The length of the CDR3 is 13 residues. Trimming took 0 bases from V and 3 from J, leaving 5 bases between them. Here the CDR3 DNA reads TGTGCCAGCAGCTTGGTCGGGACAGATACGCAGTATTTT. It is translated as CASSLVGTDTQYF.

The chain is built from TRBV29-1 and TRBJ2-1; 9 bases are a match to TRBD1. The CDR3 is 13 residues long. Germline loops: CDR1 SQVTM, CDR2 ANQGSEA. V lost 7 bases to trimming and J lost 10 bases; unmatched junction nucleotides: 11. The CDR3 loop reads CSAPGQGRREQFF. CDR3 DNA sequence: TGCAGCGCTCCGGGACAGGGACGGAGAGAGCAGTTCTTC.

This clone occurred once. The chain joins TRBV6-6 to TRBJ1-2; D perhaps matches TRBD1 (6 bases). Germline lookup yields CDR1 MNHNY and CDR2 SVGAGI (reference sequence). V dropped 6 bases and J dropped 8 bases, with 13 bases sitting between them. The CDR3 is 12 residues long. Written as DNA, the CDR3 is TGTGCCAGCAGGGACAGTTCTATGGGCTACACCTTC. Encoded protein: CASRDSSMGYTF.

This sequence joins TRBV28 and TRBJ1-1, with a weak D call TRBD1 (5 bases). The germline V gene has CDR1 MDHEN and CDR2 SYDVKM. Trimming stripped 6 bases from V and 3 bases from J, with 11 bases between. CDR3 size: 13 residues. The CDR3: CASRRDSYTEAFF. The CDR3 DNA follows: TGTGCCAGCAGACGTGACAGTTACACTGAAGCTTTCTTT.

The chain is built from TRBV5-1 and TRBJ2-7; D tentatively fits TRBD1 or TRBD2 (5 bases each). Germline V lookup: CDR1 SGHRS, CDR2 YFSETQ. This CDR3 comprises 15 residues. Trimming removed 0 bases from V and 0 bases from J, with 10 bases in between. In nucleotides, the CDR3 is TGCGCCAGCAGCTTGGAAGTTGGGGGCTCCTACGAGCAGTACTTC. Protein product: CASSLEVGGSYEQYF. The full variable domain, its missing parts supplied by reference TRBV5-1 and TRBJ2-7, is KAGVTQTPRYLIKTRGQQVTLSCSPISGHRSVSWYQQTPGQGLQFLFEYFSETQRNKGNFPGRFSGRQFSNSRSEMNVSTLELGDSALYLCASSLEVGGSYEQYFGPGTRLTVT.

J is TRBJ1-1 and V is TRBV29-1; D is ambiguous. The CDR3 is 12 amino acids. The V end lost 4 bases, the J end lost 1 base, and 7 bases lay between the germline ends. The germline V gene encodes CDR1 SQVTM and CDR2 ANQGSEA. DNA of the CDR3: TGCAGCGTTGTGAGGGAGAACACTGAAGCTTTCTTT. Amino acids: CSVVRENTEAFF.

This chain joins TRBV10-1 and TRBJ2-7; D unclear. From germline, CDR1 is WNHNN and CDR2 SYGVQD (reference sequence). Trimming pared 2 bases from V and 0 bases from J, leaving 11 bases between. This CDR3 has 15 amino acids. For the CDR3, the DNA is TGCGCCAGCAGTGAGCTCGGCGTAAGCTCCTACGAGCAGTACTTC. It encodes CASSELGVSSYEQYF.

By proportion, this clone is large. The chain couples TRBV6-5 to TRBJ2-7; D unresolved. This CDR3 spans 13 amino acids. The germline gives CDR1 MNHEY, CDR2 SVGAGI. Trimming removed 0 bases from V and 5 bases from J, with 8 bases in between. The CDR3 coding sequence is TGTGCCAGCAGTTACTCAGGTTCCGACGAGCAGTACTTC. Translated: CASSYSGSDEQYF.

This chain links TRBV28 with TRBJ1-5; TRBD1 might be the D (5 bases). The V end was cut by 3 bases, the J end by 7 bases, with 13 bases between. This CDR3 spans 14 amino acids. Per the germline V gene, CDR1 is MDHEN and CDR2 is SYDVKM. The CDR3: CASSLGGGVQPQHF. CDR3 bases: TGTGCCAGCAGTTTGGGCGGGGGGGTACAGCCCCAGCATTTT.

This chain joins TRBV7-2 and TRBJ2-7, with 8 bases identical to TRBD2. Germline V gives CDR1 SGHTA, CDR2 FQGNSA. The CDR3 consists of 15 residues. Losses at the gene ends were 8 bases for V and 3 bases for J; bases not matched to a gene: 12. CDR3 residues: CASRNGPGLVYEQYF. CDR3 bases: TGTGCCAGCCGCAATGGTCCGGGACTAGTCTACGAGCAGTACTTC.

The chain employs TRBV5-1 and TRBJ2-7; D might be TRBD1 or TRBD2, each matching 5 bases. The CDR3 contains 13 residues. V was cut by 5 bases and J by 6 bases, with 15 bases left in between. Germline V gives CDR1 SGHRS, CDR2 YFSETQ. The CDR3 DNA sequence: TGCGCCAGCAGTTTCAGTGGGGGTGGCGAGCAGTACTTC. This codes for CASSFSGGGEQYF.

This clone has only one observation. This chain connects TRBV6-5 to TRBJ2-3, with TRBD2 matching over 13 bases. CDR1 MNHEY and CDR2 SVGAGI come from the germline V gene. Trimming took 4 bases from V and 2 from J; bases not matched to a gene: 3. CDR3 length: 16 residues. CDR3 nucleotide sequence: TGTGCCAGCAGTTCGACTAGCGGGAGGTCCACAGATACGCAGTATTTT. It specifies CASSSTSGRSTDTQYF.

This clone is large (0.1 to 1%) in the sample. This chain uses TRBV9 with TRBJ1-1; D is ambiguous. V shed 4 bases and J shed 8 bases, with 18 bases lying between them. This CDR3 is 14 amino acids long. The V gene's germline CDR1 is SGDLS and CDR2 YYNGEE. The CDR3 reads CASSPPVSGPEAFF. The CDR3 DNA reads as TGTGCCAGCAGCCCCCCCGTTTCCGGGCCCGAAGCTTTCTTT.

This clone has only one observation. The rearrangement uses TRBV6-6 and TRBJ2-7; D unclear. The germline V gene has CDR1 MNHNY and CDR2 SVGAGI (reference sequence). The V gene lost 5 bases and the J gene lost 0 bases, with 5 bases spanning the gap. CDR3 size: 12 residues. Here the CDR3 reads CASSGFSYEQYF. CDR3 in DNA: TGTGCCAGCAGTGGTTTCTCCTACGAGCAGTACTTC.

This clone has a single count. This chain uses TRBV27 with TRBJ1-5, with no clear D. The CDR3 totals 13 residues. V shed 3 bases and J shed 4 bases, with 7 bases lying between them. Per the germline V gene, CDR1 is MNHEY and CDR2 is SMNVEV (reference sequence). In DNA, the CDR3 is TGTGCCAGCAGTTTGCGGGGTAATCAGCCCCAGCATTTT. It is translated as CASSLRGNQPQHF.

The chain is built from TRBV6-6 and TRBJ2-1; D is unresolved. The CDR3 covers 14 residues. Trimming left V 2 bases short and J 4 bases short, with 9 bases between. Germline lookup yields CDR1 MNHNY and CDR2 SVGAGI (reference sequence). CDR3 nucleotides: TGTGCCAGCAGTTACAATGGAGCATACAATGAGCAGTTCTTC. Its translation is CASSYNGAYNEQFF.

The chain couples TRBV29-1 to TRBJ2-3, with 10 positions matching TRBD2. V gave up 3 bases and J gave up 5 bases; unmatched junction bases: 11. Germline CDR1 SQVTM, CDR2 ANQGSEA. The CDR3 has 16 amino acids. CDR3 sequence reads: CSVEGRLAGAVDTQYF. Here the CDR3 DNA reads TGCAGCGTTGAGGGTCGTCTAGCGGGAGCGGTAGATACGCAGTATTTT.

By sample fraction, this clone is large. A read error may account for a junction end that differs from germline. The V call is TRBV5-1, the J call TRBJ2-1; possibly TRBD1 or TRBD2 for D (6 bases each). The CDR3 length is 15 residues. Germline CDR1 SGHRS, CDR2 YFSETQ. CDR3 DNA: TGCGCCAGCGGCTTGGGAGGACAGTCCTACAATGAGCAGTTCTTC. This translates into CASGLGGQSYNEQFF.

The V call is TRBV10-1, the J call TRBJ1-5; tentative D call: TRBD1 (5 bases). There are 17 residues in the CDR3. V was trimmed by 3 bases and J by 7 bases, leaving 22 bases between them. Germline CDR1 WNHNN, CDR2 SYGVQD (reference sequence). CDR3 region: CASSDKPFGGSWQPQHF. CDR3 DNA: TGCGCCAGCAGTGACAAACCCTTCGGGGGGTCGTGGCAGCCCCAGCATTTT.

This clone showed up just once. The V and J genes are TRBV29-1 and TRBJ2-3; 7 bases match TRBD1. J was trimmed by 4 bases and V by 2 bases; bases with no gene match: 9. The CDR3 extends over 15 amino acids. In germline, CDR1 is SQVTM, CDR2 ANQGSEA. For the CDR3, the DNA is TGCAGCGTTGAAAGGGGACAGAGCAAGGCAGATACGCAGTATTTT. It yields the protein CSVERGQSKADTQYF.